This is a list of T cell receptor beta chains from one sample in a study of beta chain features in type 1 diabetes. TCRdb keeps only in-frame clones here, not all; method: immunoSEQ multiplex PCR. The profile covers approximately 250,000 clones, with around 24% appearing a single time and around 0.011% taken by the ten largest. Sequencing was performed on naive CD4+ T cells from blood. The receptors derive from a woman aged 30 to 39 with type 1 diabetes. Both conserved end residues are part of each CDR3. A D gene is named only where the DNA matches it firmly.

D | J | V | CDR3
NA | TRBJ1-2 | TRBV5-6 | CASSLDTNYGYTF
NA | TRBJ1-1 | TRBV18 | CASSPMAANTEAFF
NA | TRBJ2-1 | TRBV7-2 | CASSLGPSPSYNEQFF
TRBD2 | TRBJ2-1 | TRBV9 | CASSVGTSGSYNEQFF
NA | TRBJ1-5 | TRBV4-1 | CASSHGYSNQPQHF
TRBD2 | TRBJ2-1 | TRBV19 | CASSRGAGGRGDEQFF
TRBD1 | TRBJ1-1 | TRBV29-1 | CSVAQGAFDTEAFF
NA | NA | TRBV29-1 | CSVASSGAYEQYF
NA | TRBJ2-1 | TRBV2 | CASRAPGSGDEQFF
NA | TRBJ2-3 | TRBV14 | CASSPLVTASTDTQYF
NA | TRBJ2-3 | TRBV7-2 | CASSERWDTTDTQYF
TRBD2 | TRBJ2-1 | TRBV5-1 | CASSMGLAGGPYNEQFF
NA | TRBJ1-1 | TRBV18 | CASSPMEEVNTEAFF
TRBD2 | TRBJ2-1 | TRBV7-2 | CASSLRPLAGGYNEQFF
NA | TRBJ1-5 | TRBV28 | CASGDYRNQPQHF
TRBD1 | TRBJ2-7 | TRBV7-3 | CASSAQGANEQYF
TRBD2 | TRBJ2-7 | TRBV2 | CARTGTSSNEQYF
TRBD2 | TRBJ2-7 | TRBV6-5 | CASSYSGLADYEQYF
NA | TRBJ2-2 | TRBV9 | CASSFVGGTGELFF
NA | TRBJ2-2 | TRBV30 | CAWSRDTIAGELFF
TRBD2 | TRBJ2-1 | TRBV28 | CASSGGGSGNEQFF
TRBD1 | TRBJ1-1 | TRBV30 | CAWGQGAEAFF
NA | TRBJ1-2 | TRBV2 | CASTLALGYTF
NA | TRBJ2-5 | TRBV20-1 | CSAKLKETQYF
NA | TRBJ2-5 | TRBV7-3 | CASSLGAGVGEETQYF
TRBD1 | TRBJ2-7 | TRBV7-3 | CASSPTGGYEQYF
TRBD2 | TRBJ2-1 | TRBV5-1 | CASSGGAGASYNEQFF
NA | TRBJ2-3 | TRBV10-1 | CASSDPLVADTQYF
TRBD2 | TRBJ2-1 | TRBV6-1 | CASSMVSGGGHEQFF
NA | TRBJ1-1 | TRBV5-1 | CASSPSAGSTEAFF
NA | TRBJ1-3 | TRBV19 | CASSAGHSGNTIYF
NA | TRBJ2-5 | TRBV5-1 | CASSDYNQETQYF
NA | TRBJ2-1 | TRBV9 | CASSATSTPEQFF
NA | TRBJ2-7 | TRBV28 | CASSIQGYEQYF
TRBD2 | TRBJ2-1 | TRBV29-1 | CSVDNGSSGPYNEQFF
NA | TRBJ2-5 | TRBV4-1 | CASSQIRDTQETQYF
NA | TRBJ2-7 | TRBV30 | CAWREQGHNFYEQYF
TRBD2 | TRBJ2-2 | TRBV5-1 | CASSPRVIRVGGSTGELFF